This entry describes one T cell receptor beta chain. Antigen unknown. This was the immunoSEQ version 4 assay in survey mode. Libraries were prepared by immunoSEQ multiplex PCR; TCRdb keeps only in-frame clonotypes and omits some of them. Of over 60,000 clones listed, less than 85% are singletons. This sample was included in a study of persistence of HIV-infected CD4 T cells. Germline CDR1 reads SGHVS; CDR2 reads FQNEAQ. V gave up 5 bases and J gave up 5 bases, with 16 bases separating them. CDR3 length: 15 amino acids. An overlapping HIV-1 Gag peptide pool stimulated these cells at 0.95 to 1 ug/peptide/mL. Sorted nonresponding memory CD4+ T cells were CD40L-negative, CD69-negative, CD45RO-high. PBMCs were depleted of CD8+ T cells before stimulation.

The receptor was derived from an adult man with HIV who was CMV-seropositive. The chain combines TRBV7-8 with TRBJ2-1; tentatively, D is TRBD1 (6 bases). Sequenced material: CD4+ T cells sorted from PBMCs after roughly 18-hour stimulation, taken from a patient who received antiretroviral therapy. The CDR3 coding sequence is TGTGCCAGCAGCCCCAGGGGCCTTCTTAACAATGAGCAGTTCTTC. As protein: CASSPRGLLNNEQFF.